A selection of T cell receptor beta chains follows, all from one sample in a study of cytomegalovirus exposure and HLA in healthy donors. TCRdb keeps only in-frame clones here, not all; method: immunoSEQ multiplex PCR. The sample lists some 150,000 clones; roughly 71% were seen once. The sequenced material came from PBMCs. The receptor source for this set is a man aged 25-45 years in good health and CMV-seronegative. Each CDR3 is given with its conserved first and last residue. Fields, in order: D gene, clone size, V gene, J gene, CDR3 protein, CDR3 DNA. A D gene is named only where the DNA matches it firmly. Expanded clones are given a class, and other clones once, few, many or no size at all.

-	-	TRBV7-9	TRBJ2-4	CASSLGGHKNIQYF	TGTGCCAGCAGCTTAGGAGGCCACAAAAACATTCAGTACTTC
TRBD1	-	TRBV29-1	TRBJ1-5	CSVEDPGQAHSNQPQHF	TGCAGCGTTGAAGATCCGGGACAGGCCCATAGCAATCAGCCCCAGCATTTT
TRBD2	-	TRBV5-1	TRBJ2-7	CASSYTSGSNREQYF	TGCGCCAGCAGCTATACTAGCGGGAGTAATCGCGAGCAGTACTTC
TRBD1	-	TRBV10-2	TRBJ2-7	CASSVGQAYEQYF	TGCGCCAGCAGTGTTGGACAGGCCTACGAGCAGTACTTC
-	few	TRBV4-2	TRBJ2-1	CASSQAQSRDNEQFF	TGTGCCAGCAGCCAAGCTCAGTCGAGGGACAATGAGCAGTTCTTC
-	-	TRBV25-1	TRBJ2-5	CASLSLGETQYF	TGTGCCAGCTTAAGCCTAGGAGAGACCCAGTACTTC
-	once	TRBV7-8	TRBJ2-1	CASSLVGRSTHEQFF	TGTGCCAGCAGCTTAGTGGGCAGGTCAACGCATGAGCAGTTCTTC
TRBD1	once	TRBV29-1	TRBJ2-7	CSVGTGSSYEQYF	TGCAGCGTCGGGACAGGGAGCTCCTACGAGCAGTACTTC
-	few	TRBV28	TRBJ1-2	CASSTRDSYEGYGYTF	TGTGCCAGCAGCACCCGGGACTCCTATGAGGGCTATGGCTACACCTTC
-	-	TRBV7-2	TRBJ1-5	CASSSRGGGNQPQHF	TGTGCCAGCAGCTCCCGCGGGGGTGGCAATCAGCCCCAGCATTTT
-	-	TRBV18	TRBJ2-1	CASSQKGQGPYNEQFF	TGTGCCAGCTCACAAAAGGGCCAGGGGCCCTACAATGAGCAGTTCTTC
TRBD1	-	TRBV18	TRBJ1-2	CASSPSGQGSGYTF	TGTGCCAGCTCTCCGTCGGGACAGGGCTCTGGCTACACCTTC
-	once	TRBV6-6	TRBJ1-5	CASIQTVSNQPQHF	TGTGCCAGCATCCAGACAGTTAGCAATCAGCCCCAGCATTTT
-	-	TRBV28	TRBJ2-3	CASSSATDTQYF	TGTGCCAGCAGTTCAGCGACAGATACGCAGTATTTT
-	few	TRBV27	TRBJ1-2	CASSPGLLTINYGYTF	TGTGCCAGCAGTCCAGGACTCTTGACGATAAACTATGGCTACACCTTC
-	-	TRBV4-2	TRBJ2-2	CASSPGPRGGKHTNTGELFF	TGTGCCAGCAGCCCCGGGCCGAGGGGGGGTAAACACACGAACACCGGGGAGCTGTTTTTT
TRBD2	-	TRBV5-1	TRBJ2-3	CASSGGSWTDTQYF	TGCGCCAGCAGCGGCGGGAGCTGGACAGATACGCAGTATTTT
TRBD1	-	TRBV6-5	TRBJ1-6	CASSNRDSSSPLHF	TGTGCCAGCAGTAACCGGGACAGTTCTTCACCCCTCCACTTT
TRBD2	-	TRBV27	TRBJ2-2	CASTGLSNTGELFF	TGTGCCAGCACGGGACTAAGTAACACCGGGGAGCTGTTTTTT
TRBD1	-	TRBV19	TRBJ2-2	CASSTRDRVKAGELFF	TGTGCCAGTAGTACACGGGACAGGGTAAAGGCCGGGGAGCTGTTTTTT
TRBD2	-	TRBV5-8	TRBJ2-3	CASSLGLAVDTQYF	TGTGCCAGCAGCTTGGGTCTAGCGGTAGATACGCAGTATTTT
-	-	TRBV6-1	TRBJ2-7	CASSPKPRVGEQYF	TGTGCCAGCAGTCCCAAACCCAGGGTAGGGGAGCAGTACTTC
TRBD1	-	TRBV14	TRBJ1-2	CASSQDNRGHMNYGYTF	TGTGCCAGCAGCCAAGACAACAGGGGTCACATGAACTATGGCTACACCTTC
TRBD1	-	TRBV5-1	TRBJ1-1	CASSLMTGSNTEAFF	TGCGCCAGCAGCCTCATGACAGGGTCTAACACTGAAGCTTTCTTT
TRBD2	few	TRBV27	TRBJ2-5	CASSHRLGLAGDAETQYF	TGTGCCAGCAGTCACCGACTCGGACTAGCGGGAGACGCAGAGACCCAGTACTTC
-	-	TRBV11-2	TRBJ1-4	CASSLLQGNEKLFF	TGTGCCAGCAGCTTGCTCCAGGGAAATGAAAAACTGTTTTTT
-	-	TRBV10-2	TRBJ2-5	CASSQARETQYF	TGCGCCAGCAGTCAAGCCCGGGAGACCCAGTACTTC
TRBD2	-	TRBV25-1	TRBJ2-5	CATEKRGEQYF	TGTGCCACTGAAAAGCGGGGTGAGCAGTACTTC
TRBD1	-	TRBV5-1	TRBJ1-4	CASSPAGGQPNEKLFF	TGCGCCAGCAGCCCCGCCGGGGGACAGCCTAATGAAAAACTGTTTTTT
TRBD1	-	TRBV28	TRBJ2-7	CASSWGEPGQGAYEQYF	TGTGCCAGCAGTTGGGGAGAACCGGGACAGGGGGCTTACGAGCAGTACTTC
TRBD2	-	TRBV2	TRBJ2-7	CASRKGLADAYEQYF	TGTGCCAGCAGAAAGGGACTAGCGGATGCCTACGAGCAGTACTTC
TRBD2	-	TRBV5-1	TRBJ2-5	CASSLGGRGETQYF	TGCGCCAGCAGCTTGGGAGGGAGGGGAGAGACCCAGTACTTC
TRBD2	-	TRBV5-5	TRBJ2-3	CASSRSGGQSSSTDTQYF	TGTGCCAGCAGCCGTAGCGGGGGGCAATCCTCTAGCACAGATACGCAGTATTTT
TRBD2	-	TRBV28	TRBJ2-5	CASSGTSGRRETQYF	TGTGCCAGCAGCGGGACTAGCGGGAGGCGAGAGACCCAGTACTTC
-	-	TRBV5-1	TRBJ2-3	CASSPGGVEDTQYF	TGCGCCAGCAGCCCGGGCGGGGTGGAGGATACGCAGTATTTT
-	-	TRBV5-1	TRBJ1-2	CASSLAGDENGYTF	TGCGCCAGCAGCCTCGCCGGGGATGAGAATGGCTACACCTTC
-	-	TRBV11-2	TRBJ1-1	CASSLGPGANTEAFF	TGTGCCAGCAGCTTAGGCCCAGGGGCGAACACTGAAGCTTTCTTT
-	-	TRBV2	TRBJ1-2	CASSESLAGGYTF	TGTGCCAGCAGTGAATCCTTGGCAGGGGGCTACACCTTC
-	-	TRBV19	TRBJ1-1	CASYDRLNTEAFF	TGTGCCAGTTATGACAGGTTGAACACTGAAGCTTTCTTT
TRBD2	once	TRBV7-9	TRBJ2-1	CASSLVALAGGPQFF	TGTGCCAGCAGCTTAGTGGCACTAGCGGGGGGGCCCCAGTTCTTC
-	-	TRBV28	TRBJ1-4	CASSFSGTNEKLFF	TGTGCCAGCAGTTTCTCAGGGACTAATGAAAAACTGTTTTTT
TRBD1	-	TRBV5-8	TRBJ1-6	CASGFGQGAGSPLHF	TGTGCCAGCGGCTTTGGACAGGGGGCGGGTTCACCCCTCCACTTT
-	few	TRBV19	TRBJ2-3	CASSIGRADTQYF	TGTGCCAGTAGTATAGGGAGGGCCGATACGCAGTATTTT
-	-	TRBV7-9	TRBJ1-2	CASSLGGVGGYTF	TGTGCCAGCAGCTTAGGGGGAGTCGGTGGCTACACCTTC
-	-	TRBV6-5	TRBJ1-4	CASSEDLRNEKLFF	TGTGCCAGCAGTGAAGACCTCAGGAATGAAAAACTGTTTTTT
TRBD1	-	TRBV7-2	TRBJ1-1	CASSTTGTGGKGFF	TGTGCCAGCAGCACAACCGGGACAGGGGGCAAGGGTTTCTTT
TRBD1	once	TRBV28	TRBJ1-2	CAGTGGDGYTF	TGTGCCGGTACAGGGGGCGATGGCTACACCTTC